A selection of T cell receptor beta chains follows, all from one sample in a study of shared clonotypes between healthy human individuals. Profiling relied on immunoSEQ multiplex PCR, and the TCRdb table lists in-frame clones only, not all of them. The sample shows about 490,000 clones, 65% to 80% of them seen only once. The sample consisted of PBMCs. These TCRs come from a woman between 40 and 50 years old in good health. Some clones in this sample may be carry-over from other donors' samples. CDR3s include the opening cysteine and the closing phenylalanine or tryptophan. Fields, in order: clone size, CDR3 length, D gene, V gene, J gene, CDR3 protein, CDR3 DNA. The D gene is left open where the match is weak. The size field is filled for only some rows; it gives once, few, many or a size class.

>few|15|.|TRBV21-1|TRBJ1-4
CASSSSGGLREKLFF
TGTGCCAGCAGCTCATCTGGGGGGCTCCGGGAAAAACTGTTTTTT
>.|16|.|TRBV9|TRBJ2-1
CASSVAPGALNNEQFF
TGTGCCAGCAGCGTAGCTCCGGGAGCCCTGAACAATGAGCAGTTCTTC
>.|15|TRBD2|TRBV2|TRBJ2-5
CASSGATSGQETQYF
TGTGCCAGCAGTGGCGCGACTAGCGGACAAGAGACCCAGTACTTC
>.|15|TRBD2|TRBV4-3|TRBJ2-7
CASSQDRGGLAKKYF
TGCGCCAGCAGCCAAGATAGAGGGGGACTAGCGAAGAAGTACTTC
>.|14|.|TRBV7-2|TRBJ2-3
CASSSLASTDTQYF
TGTGCCAGCAGCTCACTTGCTAGCACAGATACGCAGTATTTT
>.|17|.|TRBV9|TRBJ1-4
CASSSGVRGATNEKLFF
TGTGCCAGCAGCTCAGGGGTCCGGGGAGCAACTAATGAAAAACTGTTTTTT
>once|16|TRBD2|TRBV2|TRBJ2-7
CASSGLAGLGGSEQYF
TGTGCCAGCTCCGGACTAGCGGGACTGGGCGGATCGGAGCAGTACTTC
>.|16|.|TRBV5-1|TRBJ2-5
CASRRGPEQPQETQYF
TGCGCCAGCAGGAGAGGGCCGGAGCAACCCCAAGAGACCCAGTACTTC
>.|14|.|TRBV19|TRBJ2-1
CASSIAGAYNEQFF
TGTGCCAGTAGTATCGCAGGGGCCTACAATGAACAGTTCTTC
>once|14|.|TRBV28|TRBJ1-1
CASSLRGGRTEAFF
TGTGCCAGCAGTTTAAGGGGGGGCCGGACTGAAGCTTTCTTT
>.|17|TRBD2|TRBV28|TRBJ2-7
CASSSGTSGRRAYEQYF
TGTGCCAGCAGTTCCGGGACTAGCGGGAGGAGGGCCTACGAGCAGTACTTC
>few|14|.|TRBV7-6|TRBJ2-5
CASSLGQVQETQYF
TGTGCCAGCAGCTTAGGGCAGGTTCAAGAGACCCAGTACTTC
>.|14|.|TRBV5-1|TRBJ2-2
CASSLEAPSGELFF
TGCGCCAGCAGCTTAGAAGCACCGAGCGGGGAGCTGTTTTTT
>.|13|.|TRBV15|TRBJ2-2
CATSRGHTGELFF
TGTGCCACCAGCAGAGGCCACACCGGGGAGCTGTTTTTT
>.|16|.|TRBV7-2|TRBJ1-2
CASSLAGGVANYGYTF
TGTGCCAGCAGCTTAGCGGGGGGGGTAGCTAACTATGGCTACACCTTC
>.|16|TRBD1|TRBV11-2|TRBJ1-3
CASSLERQGYGNTIYF
TGTGCCAGCAGCTTAGAACGACAGGGGTACGGAAACACCATATATTTT
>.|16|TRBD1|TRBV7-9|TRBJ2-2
CASSHGQGYDTGELFF
TGTGCCAGCAGCCACGGACAGGGTTATGACACCGGGGAGCTGTTTTTT
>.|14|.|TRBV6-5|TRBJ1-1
CASSLETDNTEAFF
TGTGCCAGCAGTCTCGAGACAGACAACACTGAAGCTTTCTTT